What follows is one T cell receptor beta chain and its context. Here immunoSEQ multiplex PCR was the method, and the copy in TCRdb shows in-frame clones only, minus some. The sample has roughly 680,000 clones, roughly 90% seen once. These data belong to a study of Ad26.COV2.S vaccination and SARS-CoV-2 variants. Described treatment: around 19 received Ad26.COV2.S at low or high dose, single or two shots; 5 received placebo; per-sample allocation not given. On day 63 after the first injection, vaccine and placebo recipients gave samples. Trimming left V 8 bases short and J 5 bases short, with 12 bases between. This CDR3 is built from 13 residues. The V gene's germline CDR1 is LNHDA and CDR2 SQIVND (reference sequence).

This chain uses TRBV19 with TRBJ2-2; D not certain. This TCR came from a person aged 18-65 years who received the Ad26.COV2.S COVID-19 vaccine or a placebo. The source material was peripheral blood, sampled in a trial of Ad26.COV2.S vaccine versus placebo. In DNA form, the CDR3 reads TGTGCCAGTGGGGTTCGAGGAACCGGGGAGCTGTTTTTT. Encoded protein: CASGVRGTGELFF.